These T cell receptor beta chains were read from a single sample in a study of shared clonotypes between healthy human individuals. TCRdb's copy holds only in-frame clones and misses some; the assay was immunoSEQ multiplex PCR. The sample has approximately 530,000 clones; roughly 95% are singletons. The sample was naive CD4+ T cells sorted from blood. The receptors stem from a woman between 25 and 40 years old in good health. The CDR3 runs from the conserved cysteine through the conserved F or W. D genes are given only for firm matches. For some rows the clone size is stated as once, few or many, or as a class when expanded; others skip it.

D gene,V gene,clone size,J gene,CDR3 DNA,CDR3 protein
TRBD2,TRBV9,-,TRBJ2-7,TGTGCCAGCAGTCTCGAGCGGCTAGCGGATTTTCCCTACGAGCAGTACTTC,CASSLERLADFPYEQYF
-,TRBV2,-,TRBJ2-7,TGTGCCAGCAGTGAAGCGCAAGGGGTGAACGAGCAGTACTTC,CASSEAQGVNEQYF
-,TRBV28,-,TRBJ2-2,TGTGCCAGCAGTCTAAAAGCGGAACTGAACACCGGGGAGCTGTTTTTT,CASSLKAELNTGELFF
-,TRBV6-5,-,TRBJ1-5,TGTGCCAGCAGTTACCTCAGTGGTCAGCCCCAGCATTTT,CASSYLSGQPQHF
TRBD1,TRBV5-4,-,TRBJ2-5,TGTGCCAGCAGCTCAGGGACAGGGGGCGGGGAGACCCAGTACTTC,CASSSGTGGGETQYF
-,TRBV11-2,-,TRBJ2-7,TGTGCCAGCAGCTTAGCGGGTGCTTCCTCCTACGAGCAGTACTTC,CASSLAGASSYEQYF
-,TRBV5-4,-,TRBJ1-2,TGTGCCAGCAGCTCCTTTGGGGGGGCGAACTATGGCTACACCTTC,CASSSFGGANYGYTF
-,TRBV28,-,TRBJ1-2,TGTGCCAGCAGTTTATTCTTGACAGGCGATGGCTACACCTTC,CASSLFLTGDGYTF
-,TRBV7-9,-,TRBJ1-1,TGTGCCAGCAGCTTAGTGCGTGCGAACACTGAAGCTTTCTTT,CASSLVRANTEAFF
-,TRBV7-9,-,TRBJ2-4,TGTGCCAGCAGCTTAGGCGGGCAGTTCATTCAGTACTTC,CASSLGGQFIQYF
TRBD2,TRBV28,-,TRBJ2-7,TGTGCCAGCAGTTTACTACTAGCGGGAGCAGATTACGAGCAGTACTTC,CASSLLLAGADYEQYF
-,TRBV27,-,TRBJ2-2,TGTGCCAGCAGTTTTGGGTTAGCAGAGGGGGAGCTGTTTTTT,CASSFGLAEGELFF
-,TRBV11-2,once,TRBJ2-3,TGTGCCAGCAGCTTAGATCGGGTGGAAACAGATACGCAGTATTTT,CASSLDRVETDTQYF
TRBD1,TRBV30,-,TRBJ1-5,TGTGCCTTCCGGGACAGGGGGCGAAATCAGCCCCAGCATTTT,CAFRDRGRNQPQHF
TRBD2,TRBV5-4,-,TRBJ2-7,TGTGCCAGCAGTCACTGGGGACTAGCGGGGGGATACGAGCAGTACTTC,CASSHWGLAGGYEQYF
-,TRBV29-1,-,TRBJ1-1,TGCAGCGTTGAAGCCACAATGCGGCCGGTAGCTTTCTTT,CSVEATMRPVAFF
-,TRBV28,-,TRBJ1-3,TGTGCCAGCAGCCGGGGACGGGGCTCTGGAAACACCATATATTTT,CASSRGRGSGNTIYF
TRBD2,TRBV2,-,TRBJ2-1,TGTGCCAGCACCCGAGAGGGAGGCGGGGGCAATGAGCAGTTCTTC,CASTREGGGGNEQFF
-,TRBV7-3,-,TRBJ2-1,TGTGCCAGCAGCTTAACGGCCGGGCGCTACAATGAGCAGTTCTTC,CASSLTAGRYNEQFF
TRBD1,TRBV27,-,TRBJ1-1,TGTGCCAGCAGTTCCGACAGGGGAGCTTTCTTT,CASSSDRGAFF
-,TRBV2,-,TRBJ2-3,TGTGCCAGCAGTGAAATAGGGGTAGGGGAGACAGATACGCAGTATTTT,CASSEIGVGETDTQYF
TRBD2,TRBV19,-,TRBJ2-1,TGTGCCAGTAGTTCCCCCGGGGGGGCAATCTACAATGAGCAGTTCTTC,CASSSPGGAIYNEQFF
-,TRBV5-4,-,TRBJ2-3,TGTGCCAGCAGCTTGCAGACAGACAGCACAGATACGCAGTATTTT,CASSLQTDSTDTQYF
-,TRBV19,-,TRBJ2-5,TGTGCCAGTAGTTTGGCAGAAGAGACCCAGTACTTC,CASSLAEETQYF
TRBD2,TRBV5-4,-,TRBJ2-3,TGTGCCAGCAGCTTGGAATGGGACTACCGCACAGATACGCAGTATTTT,CASSLEWDYRTDTQYF